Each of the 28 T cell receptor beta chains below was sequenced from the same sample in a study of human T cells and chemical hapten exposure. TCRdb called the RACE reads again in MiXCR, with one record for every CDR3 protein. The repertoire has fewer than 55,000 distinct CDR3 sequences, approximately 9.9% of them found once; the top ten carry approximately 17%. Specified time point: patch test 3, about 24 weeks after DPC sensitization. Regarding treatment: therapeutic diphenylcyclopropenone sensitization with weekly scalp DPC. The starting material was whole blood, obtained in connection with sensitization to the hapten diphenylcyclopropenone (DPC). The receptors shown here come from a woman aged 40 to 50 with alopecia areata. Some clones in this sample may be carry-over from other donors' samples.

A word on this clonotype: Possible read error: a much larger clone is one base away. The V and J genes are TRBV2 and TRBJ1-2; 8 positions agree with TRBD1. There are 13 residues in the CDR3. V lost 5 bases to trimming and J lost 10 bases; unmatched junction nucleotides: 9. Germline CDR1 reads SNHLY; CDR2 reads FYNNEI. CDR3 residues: CASSTHRGNVYTF. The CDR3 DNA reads TGTGCCAGCAGTACCCACAGGGGGAATGTCTACACCTTC.

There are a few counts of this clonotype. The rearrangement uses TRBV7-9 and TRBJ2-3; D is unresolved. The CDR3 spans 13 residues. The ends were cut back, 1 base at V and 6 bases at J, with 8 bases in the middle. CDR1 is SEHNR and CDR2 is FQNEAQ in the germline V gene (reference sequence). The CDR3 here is CASSLGVSDTQYF. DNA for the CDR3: TGTGCCAGCAGCTTAGGCGTTTCCGATACGCAGTATTTT.

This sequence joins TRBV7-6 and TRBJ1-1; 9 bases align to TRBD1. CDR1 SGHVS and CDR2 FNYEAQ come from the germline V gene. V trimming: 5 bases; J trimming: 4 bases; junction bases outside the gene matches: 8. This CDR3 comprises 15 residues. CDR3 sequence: CASSPPGQGTTEAFF. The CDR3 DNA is TGTGCCAGCAGCCCTCCAGGACAGGGGACCACTGAAGCTTTCTTT.

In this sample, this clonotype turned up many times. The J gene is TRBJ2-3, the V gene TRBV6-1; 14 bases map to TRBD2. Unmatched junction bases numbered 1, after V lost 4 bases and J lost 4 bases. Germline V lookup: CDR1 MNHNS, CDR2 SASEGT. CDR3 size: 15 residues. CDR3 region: CASSGLAGGPDTQYF. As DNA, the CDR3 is TGTGCCAGCAGTGGACTAGCGGGGGGGCCAGATACGCAGTATTTT.

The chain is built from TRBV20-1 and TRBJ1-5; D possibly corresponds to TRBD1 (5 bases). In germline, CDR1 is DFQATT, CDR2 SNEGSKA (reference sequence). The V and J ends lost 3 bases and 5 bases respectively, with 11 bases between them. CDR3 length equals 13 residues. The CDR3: CSASATADQPQHF. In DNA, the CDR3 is TGCAGTGCTAGTGCGACAGCAGATCAGCCCCAGCATTTT.

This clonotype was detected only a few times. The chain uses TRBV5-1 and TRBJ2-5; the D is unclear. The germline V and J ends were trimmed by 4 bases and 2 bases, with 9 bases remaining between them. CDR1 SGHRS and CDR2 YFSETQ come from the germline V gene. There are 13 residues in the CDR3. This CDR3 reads CASSNGPQETQYF. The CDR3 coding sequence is TGCGCCAGCAGCAATGGGCCGCAAGAGACCCAGTACTTC. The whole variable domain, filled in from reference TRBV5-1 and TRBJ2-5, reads KAGVTQTPRYLIKTRGQQVTLSCSPISGHRSVSWYQQTPGQGLQFLFEYFSETQRNKGNFPGRFSGRQFSNSRSEMNVSTLELGDSALYLCASSNGPQETQYFGPGTRLLVL.

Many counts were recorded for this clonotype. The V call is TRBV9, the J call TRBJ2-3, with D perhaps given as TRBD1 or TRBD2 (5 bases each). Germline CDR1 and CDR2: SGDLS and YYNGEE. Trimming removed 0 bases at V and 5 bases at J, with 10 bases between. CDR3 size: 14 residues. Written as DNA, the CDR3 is TGTGCCAGCAGCGTAGCGTTTGGGGGAGATACGCAGTATTTT. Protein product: CASSVAFGGDTQYF.

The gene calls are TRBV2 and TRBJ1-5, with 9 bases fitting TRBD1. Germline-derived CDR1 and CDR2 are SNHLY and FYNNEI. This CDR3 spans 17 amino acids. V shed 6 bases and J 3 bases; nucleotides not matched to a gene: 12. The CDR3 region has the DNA TGTGCCAGCAGCCACCTCTCCGGGACAGGGCACAATCAGCCCCAGCATTTT. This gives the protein CASSHLSGTGHNQPQHF. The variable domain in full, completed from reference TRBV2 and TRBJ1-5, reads EPEVTQTPSHQVTQMGQEVILRCVPISNHLYFYWYRQILGQKVEFLVSFYNNEISEKSEIFDDQFSVERPDGSNFTLKIRSTKLEDSAMYFCASSHLSGTGHNQPQHFGDGTRLSIL.

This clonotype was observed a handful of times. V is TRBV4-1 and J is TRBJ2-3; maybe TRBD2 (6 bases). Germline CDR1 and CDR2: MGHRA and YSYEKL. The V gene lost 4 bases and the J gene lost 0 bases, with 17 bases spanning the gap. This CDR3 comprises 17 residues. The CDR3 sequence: CASSRGGAGVSTDTQYF. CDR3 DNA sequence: TGCGCCAGCAGCCGGGGAGGTGCCGGGGTTAGCACAGATACGCAGTATTTT.

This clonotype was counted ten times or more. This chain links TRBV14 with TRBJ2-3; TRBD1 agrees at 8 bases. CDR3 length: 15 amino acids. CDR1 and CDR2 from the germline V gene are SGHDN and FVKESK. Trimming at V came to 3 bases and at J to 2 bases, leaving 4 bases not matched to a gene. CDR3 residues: CASSQDRVNTDTQYF. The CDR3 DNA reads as TGTGCCAGCAGCCAGGACAGGGTTAACACAGATACGCAGTATTTT.

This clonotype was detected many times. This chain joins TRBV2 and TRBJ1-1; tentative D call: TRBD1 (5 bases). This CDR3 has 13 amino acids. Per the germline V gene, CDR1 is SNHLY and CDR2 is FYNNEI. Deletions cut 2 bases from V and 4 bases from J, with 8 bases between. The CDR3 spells CASSELRATEAFF. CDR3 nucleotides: TGTGCCAGCAGTGAACTCAGGGCCACTGAAGCTTTCTTT.

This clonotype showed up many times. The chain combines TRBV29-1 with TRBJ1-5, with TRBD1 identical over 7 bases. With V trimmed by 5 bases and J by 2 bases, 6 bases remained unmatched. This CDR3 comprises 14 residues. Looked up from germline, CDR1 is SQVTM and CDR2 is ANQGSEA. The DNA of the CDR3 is TGCAGCGTTAAGGGGGCTGGTGGCAATCAGCCCCAGCATTTT. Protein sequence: CSVKGAGGNQPQHF. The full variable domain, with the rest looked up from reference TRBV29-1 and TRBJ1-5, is SAVISQKPSRDICQRGTSLTIQCQVDSQVTMMFWYRQQPGQSLTLIATANQGSEATYESGFVIDKFPISRPNLTFSTLTVSNMSPEDSSIYLCSVKGAGGNQPQHFGDGTRLSIL.

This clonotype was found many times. The CDR3 is CSAGGQYSGNTIYF. The CDR3 DNA sequence: TGCAGTGCTGGAGGACAGTACTCTGGAAACACCATATATTTT. The chain employs TRBV20-1 and TRBJ1-3, with a possible D match to TRBD1 (6 bases). The V gene's germline CDR1 is DFQATT and CDR2 SNEGSKA (reference sequence). There are 14 residues in the CDR3. V gave up 5 bases and J gave up 0 bases, with 11 bases separating them.

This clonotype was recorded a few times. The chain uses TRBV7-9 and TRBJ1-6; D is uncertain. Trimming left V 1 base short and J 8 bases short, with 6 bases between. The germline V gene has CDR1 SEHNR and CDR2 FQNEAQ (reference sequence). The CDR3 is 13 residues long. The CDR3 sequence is CASSLDLDSPLHF. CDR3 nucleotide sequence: TGTGCCAGCAGCTTAGATCTAGATTCACCCCTCCACTTT.

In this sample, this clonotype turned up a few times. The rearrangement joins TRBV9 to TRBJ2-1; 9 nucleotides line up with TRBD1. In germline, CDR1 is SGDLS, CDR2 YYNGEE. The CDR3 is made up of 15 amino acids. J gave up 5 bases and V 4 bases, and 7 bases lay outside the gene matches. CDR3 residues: CASSLWTGANNEQFF. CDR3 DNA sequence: TGTGCCAGCAGCTTATGGACAGGGGCGAACAATGAGCAGTTCTTC.

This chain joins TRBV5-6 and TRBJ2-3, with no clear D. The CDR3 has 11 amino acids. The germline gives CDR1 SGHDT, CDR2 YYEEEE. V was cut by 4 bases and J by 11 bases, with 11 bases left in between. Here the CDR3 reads CASSRRIQQYF. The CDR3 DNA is TGTGCCAGCAGCCGGCGTATTCAGCAGTATTTT.

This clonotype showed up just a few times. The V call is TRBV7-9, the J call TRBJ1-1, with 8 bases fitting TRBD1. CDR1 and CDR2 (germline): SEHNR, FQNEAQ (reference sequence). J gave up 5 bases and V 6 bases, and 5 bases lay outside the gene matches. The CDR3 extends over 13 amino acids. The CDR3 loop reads CASRSGQETEAFF. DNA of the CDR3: TGTGCCAGCAGGTCGGGACAGGAGACTGAAGCTTTCTTT.

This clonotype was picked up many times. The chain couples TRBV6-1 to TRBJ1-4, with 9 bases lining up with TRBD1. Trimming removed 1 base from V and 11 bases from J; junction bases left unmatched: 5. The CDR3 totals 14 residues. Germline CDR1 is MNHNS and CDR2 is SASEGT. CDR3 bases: TGTGCCAGCAGTGAAGGACAGGGGGGGGATAAACTGTTTTTT. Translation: CASSEGQGGDKLFF.

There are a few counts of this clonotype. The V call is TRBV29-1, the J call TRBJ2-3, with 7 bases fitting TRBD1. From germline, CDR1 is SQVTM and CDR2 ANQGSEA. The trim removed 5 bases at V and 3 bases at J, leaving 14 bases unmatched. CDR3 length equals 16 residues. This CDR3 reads CSVPEIRQGVTDTQYF. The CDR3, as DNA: TGCAGCGTTCCAGAGATCAGACAGGGCGTAACAGATACGCAGTATTTT.

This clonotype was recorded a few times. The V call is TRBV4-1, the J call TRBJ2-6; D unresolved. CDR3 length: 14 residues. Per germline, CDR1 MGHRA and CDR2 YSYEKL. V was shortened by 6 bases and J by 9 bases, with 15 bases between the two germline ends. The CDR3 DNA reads TGCGCCAGCAGTAGAACCTTGGGCGACAACGTCCTGACTTTC. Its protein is CASSRTLGDNVLTF.

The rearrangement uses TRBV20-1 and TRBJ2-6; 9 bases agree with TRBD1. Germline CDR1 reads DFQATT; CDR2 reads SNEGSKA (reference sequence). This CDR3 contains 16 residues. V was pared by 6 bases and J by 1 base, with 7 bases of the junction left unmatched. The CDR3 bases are TGCAGTGCGGGGGACAGGGCAATGTCTGGGGCCAACGTCCTGACTTTC. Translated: CSAGDRAMSGANVLTF.

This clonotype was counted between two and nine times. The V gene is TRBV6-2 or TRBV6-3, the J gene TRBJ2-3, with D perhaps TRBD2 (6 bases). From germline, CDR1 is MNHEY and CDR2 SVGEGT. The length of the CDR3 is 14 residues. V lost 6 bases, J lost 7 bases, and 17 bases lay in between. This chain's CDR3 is CASSESGLVNTQYF. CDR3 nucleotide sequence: TGTGCCAGCAGCGAATCGGGACTCGTAAATACGCAGTATTTT.

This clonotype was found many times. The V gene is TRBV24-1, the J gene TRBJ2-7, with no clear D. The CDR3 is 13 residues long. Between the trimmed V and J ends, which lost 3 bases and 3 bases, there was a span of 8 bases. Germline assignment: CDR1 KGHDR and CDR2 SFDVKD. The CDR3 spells CATSDGPLYEQYF. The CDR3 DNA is TGTGCCACCAGTGATGGACCACTCTACGAGCAGTACTTC.

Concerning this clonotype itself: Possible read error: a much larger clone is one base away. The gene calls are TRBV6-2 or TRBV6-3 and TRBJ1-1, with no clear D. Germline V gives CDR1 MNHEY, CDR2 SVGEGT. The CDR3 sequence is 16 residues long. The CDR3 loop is CASSYRTDTKNTEAIF. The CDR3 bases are TGTGCCAGCAGTTACCGTACCGACACAAAGAACACTGAAGCTATCTTT.

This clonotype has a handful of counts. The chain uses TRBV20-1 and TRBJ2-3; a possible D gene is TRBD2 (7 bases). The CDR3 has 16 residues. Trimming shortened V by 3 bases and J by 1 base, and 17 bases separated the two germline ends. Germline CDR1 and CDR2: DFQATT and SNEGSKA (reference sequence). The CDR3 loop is CSASWGGGARTDTQYF. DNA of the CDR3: TGCAGTGCTAGCTGGGGAGGGGGGGCCCGCACAGATACGCAGTATTTT.

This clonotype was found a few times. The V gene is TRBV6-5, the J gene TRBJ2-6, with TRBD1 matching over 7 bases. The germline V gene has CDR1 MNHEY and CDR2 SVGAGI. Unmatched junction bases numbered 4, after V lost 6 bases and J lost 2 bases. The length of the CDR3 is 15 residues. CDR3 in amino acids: CASRTQGAGANVLTF. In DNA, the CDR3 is TGTGCCAGCAGAACCCAGGGGGCTGGGGCCAACGTCCTGACTTTC.

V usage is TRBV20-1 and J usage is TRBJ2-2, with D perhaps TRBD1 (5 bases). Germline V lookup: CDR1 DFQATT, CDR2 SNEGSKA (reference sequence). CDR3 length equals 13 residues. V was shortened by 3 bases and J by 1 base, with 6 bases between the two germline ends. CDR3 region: CSARTVNTGELFF. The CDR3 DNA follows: TGCAGTGCTAGGACAGTGAACACCGGGGAGCTGTTTTTT.

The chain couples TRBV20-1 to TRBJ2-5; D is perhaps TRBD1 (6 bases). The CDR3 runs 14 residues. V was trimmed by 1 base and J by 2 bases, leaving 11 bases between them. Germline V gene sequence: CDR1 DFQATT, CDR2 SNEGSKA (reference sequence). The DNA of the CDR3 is TGCAGTGCTAGAGGCCCCGGACAGCAAGAGACCCAGTACTTC. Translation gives CSARGPGQQETQYF.